The 19 T cell receptor beta chains below were found in one sample sequenced in a study of blood T cell repertoires in COVID-19. The protocol was immunoSEQ multiplex PCR, while the TCRdb copy is restricted to in-frame clones and leaves out a portion. Altogether roughly 160,000 clones are present, around three quarters being singletons, with the ten largest covering around a fifth. The sequenced sample consisted of PBMCs or T cells enriched from blood (not recorded which). The receptors were gathered from a woman in her seventies in a cohort exposed to, infected with or recovered from COVID-19 (not recorded which).

The V call is TRBV6-5, the J call TRBJ1-2, with 7 nucleotides matching TRBD1. The CDR3 covers 15 residues. Germline trimming cut 5 bases from V and 4 bases from J; bases unmatched to any gene: 10. Germline CDR1 and CDR2: MNHEY and SVGAGI. CDR3 region: CASSLTRDSVYGYTF. The CDR3 DNA follows: TGTGCCAGCAGTCTAACTAGGGACAGTGTCTATGGCTACACCTTC.

The CDR3 here is CASSISAVGSYGYTF. CDR3 nucleotide sequence: TGTGCCAGTAGTATTAGTGCGGTCGGATCCTATGGCTACACCTTC. The rearrangement links TRBV19 to TRBJ1-2; D gene uncertain. Germline V gives CDR1 LNHDA, CDR2 SQIVND (reference sequence). Trimming stripped 3 bases from V and 4 bases from J, with 15 bases between. The CDR3 is made up of 15 amino acids.

The chain has TRBV25-1 and TRBJ2-1; 12 nucleotides line up with TRBD2. CDR1 and CDR2 from the germline V gene are MGHDK and SYGVNS. Unmatched junction bases numbered 6, after V lost 3 bases and J lost 3 bases. The CDR3 length is 17 residues. The CDR3 here is CASSDPSLAGGYNEQFF. The CDR3 DNA reads TGTGCCAGCAGTGACCCGTCACTAGCGGGAGGCTACAATGAGCAGTTCTTC.

The chain uses TRBV5-5 and TRBJ2-7, with 9 bases identical to TRBD2. Losses at the gene ends were 0 bases for V and 1 base for J; bases not matched to a gene: 5. The CDR3 has 16 amino acids. Germline V CDR1 and CDR2: SGHKS, YYEKEE (reference sequence). CDR3: CASSLASSGTSYEQYF. CDR3 sequence (DNA): TGTGCCAGCAGCTTGGCGTCTAGCGGGACTTCCTACGAGCAGTACTTC.

The J gene is TRBJ1-2, the V gene TRBV5-1, with D uncertain. In germline, CDR1 is SGHRS, CDR2 YFSETQ. Trimming removed 1 base at V and 2 bases at J, with 12 bases between. This CDR3 is 15 amino acids long. CDR3 bases: TGCGCCAGCAGCTTGACCTGGGAGGTGAACTATGGCTACACCTTC. Translation: CASSLTWEVNYGYTF. Looking up the rest from reference TRBV5-1 and TRBJ1-2 gives the full variable domain: KAGVTQTPRYLIKTRGQQVTLSCSPISGHRSVSWYQQTPGQGLQFLFEYFSETQRNKGNFPGRFSGRQFSNSRSEMNVSTLELGDSALYLCASSLTWEVNYGYTFGSGTRLTVV.

Many counts were recorded for this clone. This rearrangement joins TRBV7-9 to TRBJ2-2, with D possibly matching TRBD2 (6 bases). Deletions cut 1 base from V and 0 bases from J, with 12 bases between. Germline V gene data show CDR1 as SEHNR and CDR2 as FQNEAQ (reference sequence). This CDR3 has 17 amino acids. The CDR3 DNA sequence: TGTGCCAGCAGCTTAGAGAAGGGACTTACGAACACCGGGGAGCTGTTTTTT. It is translated as CASSLEKGLTNTGELFF.

The J gene is TRBJ2-1, the V gene TRBV7-3; 9 bases are a match to TRBD2. Germline loops: CDR1 SGHTA, CDR2 FQGTGA. The CDR3 is 16 amino acids. J lost 0 bases, V lost 2 bases, and 2 bases had no gene match. The CDR3 DNA is TGTGCCAGCAGCTTATTAGCGGGAGTCTCCTACAATGAGCAGTTCTTC. Amino acid sequence: CASSLLAGVSYNEQFF.

The V call is TRBV12-3 or TRBV12-4, the J call TRBJ2-1; 10 positions agree with TRBD1. The J segment lost 8 bases and the V segment lost 6 bases, leaving 4 bases of the junction unmatched. The CDR3 loop spans 13 amino acids. CDR3 in DNA: TGTGCCAGCAGGAGGACAGGGGGGGATGAGCAGTTCTTC. It is translated as CASRRTGGDEQFF.

The chain uses TRBV28 and TRBJ2-2, with 7 bases lining up with TRBD1. This CDR3 is built from 14 residues. The V and J ends lost 8 bases and 4 bases, in that order; junction bases with no gene match: 7. Germline assignment: CDR1 MDHEN and CDR2 SYDVKM. CDR3 nucleotide sequence: TGTGCCAGCGACGCAGGACAGGCCACCGGGGAGCTGTTTTTT. Protein product: CASDAGQATGELFF. The full variable domain, completed using reference TRBV28 and TRBJ2-2, is DVKVTQSSRYLVKRTGEKVFLECVQDMDHENMFWYRQDPGLGLRLIYFSYDVKMKEKGDIPEGYSVSREKKERFSLILESASTNQTSMYLCASDAGQATGELFFGEGSRLTVL.

The chain joins TRBV28 to TRBJ2-1; TRBD2 matches 7 bases. Losses at the gene ends were 2 bases for V and 6 bases for J; bases not matched to a gene: 4. Germline CDR1 and CDR2: MDHEN and SYDVKM. This CDR3 spans 14 amino acids. The CDR3 region has the DNA TGTGCCAGCAGTTTAGCGGGAGAAGTCAATGAGCAGTTCTTC. It translates to CASSLAGEVNEQFF.

The chain has TRBV4-3 and TRBJ2-2; 8 bases are shared with TRBD2. This CDR3 has 16 amino acids. Germline V gene sequence: CDR1 LGHNA, CDR2 YSLEER. The V gene end was trimmed by 0 bases and the J gene end by 4 bases; junction bases not matched to a gene: 4. Here the CDR3 DNA reads TGCGCCAGCAGCCAAGAGGGCGGGAGGCCCACCGGGGAGCTGTTTTTT. Translation gives CASSQEGGRPTGELFF.

The CDR3, as DNA: TGTGCCAGCAGCCCCCCGGGTAGCGGGATGCCAGATACGCAGTATTTT. This translates into CASSPPGSGMPDTQYF. J is TRBJ2-3 and V is TRBV7-3; TRBD2 aligns across 8 bases. V lost 5 bases to trimming and J lost 4 bases; unmatched junction nucleotides: 11. CDR3 length: 16 residues. The germline gives CDR1 SGHTA, CDR2 FQGTGA.

The chain is built from TRBV5-1 and TRBJ2-7, with TRBD1 identical over 7 bases. CDR3 size: 14 residues. The J segment lost 6 bases and the V segment lost 4 bases, leaving 10 bases of the junction unmatched. Germline CDR1 SGHRS, CDR2 YFSETQ. CDR3 bases: TGCGCCAGCAGCCCCGGGACAGCCCGAACCGAGCAGTACTTC. Translated, it gives CASSPGTARTEQYF.

This chain links TRBV18 with TRBJ1-4; D possibly corresponds to TRBD1 (5 bases). The CDR3 is made up of 13 amino acids. V was clipped by 6 bases and J by 10 bases, with 15 bases between them. Germline values: CDR1 KGHSH, CDR2 LQKENI. The CDR3 nucleotides read TGTGCCAGCTCGCCGACAGAGGAGGGAAAACTGTTTTTT. Its translation: CASSPTEEGKLFF. The full variable domain, in which reference TRBV18 and TRBJ1-4 provide the parts outside the CDR3, is NAGVMQNPRHLVRRRGQEARLRCSPMKGHSHVYWYRQLPEEGLKFMVYLQKENIIDESGMPKERFSAEFPKEGPSILRIQQVVRGDSAAYFCASSPTEEGKLFFGSGTQLSVL.

DNA of the CDR3: TGCGCCAGCAGCCAAGTACTAGCGGGAGGTTATTACGAGCAGTACTTC. It codes for CASSQVLAGGYYEQYF. The rearrangement uses TRBV4-3 and TRBJ2-7, with 12 positions matching TRBD2. The CDR3 runs to 16 residues. Unmatched junction bases numbered 5, after V lost 1 base and J lost 4 bases. Looked up from germline, CDR1 is LGHNA and CDR2 is YSLEER.

The genes are TRBV7-2 and TRBJ2-7; 7 positions match TRBD2. V trimming: 4 bases; J trimming: 2 bases; junction bases outside the gene matches: 8. From germline, CDR1 is SGHTA and CDR2 FQGNSA. The CDR3 sequence is 15 residues long. CDR3 protein: CASSSLPAGPYEQYF. CDR3 DNA: TGTGCCAGCAGCTCCCTCCCAGCGGGACCCTACGAGCAGTACTTC.

The CDR3 protein is CAISGTEGTEAFF. CDR3 DNA: TGTGCCATCTCCGGGACTGAAGGCACTGAAGCTTTCTTT. This chain uses TRBV10-3 with TRBJ1-1, with D maybe TRBD1 (5 bases). Between the trimmed V and J ends, which lost 8 bases and 4 bases, there was a span of 14 bases. This CDR3 is built from 13 residues. The germline V gene has CDR1 ENHRY and CDR2 SYGVKD.

On this clone itself: The sample holds other DNA sequences that translate to the same CDR3. The CDR3 bases are TGTGCCAGCGTGGGGGTGGGGGGGCGTCAGCCCCAGCATTTT. It yields the protein CASVGVGGRQPQHF. This chain joins TRBV2 and TRBJ1-5; D perhaps matches TRBD1 (6 bases). This CDR3 comprises 14 residues. Germline CDR1 SNHLY, CDR2 FYNNEI. Between the trimmed V and J ends, which lost 8 bases and 6 bases, there was a span of 17 bases.

CDR3 DNA sequence: TGCGCCAGCAGCCCGCGGGGTCTAGCGGGAGACAATGAGCAGTTCTTC. Protein product: CASSPRGLAGDNEQFF. J is TRBJ2-1 and V is TRBV4-1; 10 nucleotides align to TRBD2. The germline gives CDR1 MGHRA, CDR2 YSYEKL. The ends lost 4 bases at V and 5 bases at J; junction bases unmatched: 8. The CDR3 runs to 16 residues.